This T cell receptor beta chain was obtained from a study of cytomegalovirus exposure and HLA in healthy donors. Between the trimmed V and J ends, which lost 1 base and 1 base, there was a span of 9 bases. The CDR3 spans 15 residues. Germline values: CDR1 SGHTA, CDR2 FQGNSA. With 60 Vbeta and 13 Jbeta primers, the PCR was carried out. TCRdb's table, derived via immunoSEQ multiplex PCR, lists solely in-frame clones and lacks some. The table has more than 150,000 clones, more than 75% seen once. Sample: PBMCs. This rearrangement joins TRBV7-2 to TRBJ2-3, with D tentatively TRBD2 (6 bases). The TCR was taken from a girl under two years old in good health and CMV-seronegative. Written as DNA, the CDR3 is TGTGCCAGCAGCTTAGTCGGCGGGGGCACAGATACGCAGTATTTT. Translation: CASSLVGGGTDTQYF.